The 17 T cell receptor beta chains presented below share a single source sample, sequenced in a study of monozygotic twins with inflammatory bowel disease. TCRdb re-called the 5' RACE reads; one entry per CDR3 protein, DNA not given. The table for this sample gives approximately 400,000 distinct CDR3 sequences. The sequenced material came from blood. The receptor set was obtained from a human donor with ulcerative colitis or Crohn's disease, or a healthy co-twin of an affected twin (not recorded which).

This chain links TRBV20-1 with TRBJ2-2; TCRdb names TRBD2, which stays unverified in the absence of DNA. The CDR3 length is 16 residues. CDR1 and CDR2 from the germline V gene are DFQATT and SNEGSKA (reference sequence). CDR3 amino acids: CSARGGLAGVTGELFF.

This sequence joins TRBV20-1 and TRBJ1-2; the TCRdb D gene call, TRBD1, has no DNA to confirm it. Looked up from germline, CDR1 is DFQATT and CDR2 is SNEGSKA (reference sequence). The CDR3 is 12 residues long. CDR3 region: CSARDRDYGYTF.

The chain links TRBV10-3 to TRBJ2-1; TCRdb gives TRBD1 as the D gene, but with no DNA this cannot be confirmed. This CDR3 region has 13 residues. CDR1 is ENHRY, CDR2 SYGVKD, per germline. This CDR3 is CATYAGEGNEQFF.

The chain employs TRBV11-2 and TRBJ2-1; the D call from TCRdb, TRBD2, cannot be confirmed without DNA. Germline V gives CDR1 SGHAT, CDR2 FQNNGV. This CDR3 has 15 residues. CDR3: CASSRLAGGYNEQFF.

This chain uses TRBV19 with TRBJ2-7; the D call from TCRdb, TRBD1, cannot be confirmed without DNA. CDR1 and CDR2 (germline): LNHDA, SQIVND (reference sequence). This CDR3 comprises 12 residues. CDR3 amino acids: CASRSGAYEQYF.

The chain couples TRBV6-5 to TRBJ1-3; TCRdb picks TRBD1, but there is no DNA to check that call. The CDR3 is 19 residues long. Germline V gene lookup returns CDR1 MNHEY and CDR2 SVGAGI. The CDR3 reads CASSSRTGDPHRSGNTIYF.

V usage is TRBV28 and J usage is TRBJ1-2. In germline, CDR1 is MDHEN, CDR2 SYDVKM. The CDR3 has 14 residues. CDR3 sequence: CASSRLSQEFGYTF.

The CDR3 sequence is CASSPLGQGLTFTDTQYF. V is TRBV18 and J is TRBJ2-3; TCRdb's D gene call, TRBD1, goes unchecked for lack of DNA. This CDR3 comprises 18 residues. Germline assignment: CDR1 KGHSH and CDR2 LQKENI.

The chain employs TRBV6-5 and TRBJ2-5; TCRdb gives TRBD1 as the D gene, but with no DNA this cannot be confirmed. Per the germline V gene, CDR1 is MNHEY and CDR2 is SVGAGI. This CDR3 comprises 18 residues. CDR3 residues: CASSYGGNYGGPRKTQYF.

The chain couples TRBV20-1 to TRBJ2-1. In germline, CDR1 is DFQATT, CDR2 SNEGSKA (reference sequence). CDR3 size: 11 residues. The CDR3 spells CSAIIDVEQFF.

The V gene is TRBV6-2 or TRBV6-3, the J gene TRBJ2-3; without DNA, the TCRdb call of TRBD1 cannot be checked. The CDR3 is made up of 14 amino acids. Germline lookup yields CDR1 MNHEY and CDR2 SVGEGT. The CDR3 loop is CASIQGGVRDTQYF.

The chain employs TRBV3-1 and TRBJ2-1; no DNA is available, so the TRBD1 call from TCRdb remains unchecked. The CDR3 runs 13 residues. CDR1 and CDR2 from the germline V gene are LGHDT and YNNKEL (reference sequence). CDR3 loop: CASSQGGGGEQFF.

The rearrangement links TRBV12-3 or TRBV12-4 to TRBJ2-1; TCRdb calls TRBD2, which cannot be checked without DNA. CDR3 length: 16 residues. This CDR3 is CASSFGLAGGYNEQFF.

This chain joins TRBV3-1 and TRBJ2-7. Germline-derived CDR1 and CDR2 are LGHDT and YNNKEL (reference sequence). The length of the CDR3 is 13 residues. CDR3 sequence reads: CASSQVTSLEQYF.

The chain joins TRBV6-6 to TRBJ2-7; there is no DNA to check the TCRdb D call of TRBD1. CDR3 size: 13 residues. The germline V gene encodes CDR1 MNHNY and CDR2 SVGAGI (reference sequence). CDR3: CASNRDRYYEQYF.

This chain links TRBV11-3 with TRBJ2-1; the D gene TCRdb calls, TRBD2, cannot be checked with no DNA. Looked up from germline, CDR1 is SGHNT and CDR2 is YENEEA. This CDR3 spans 16 amino acids. The CDR3 sequence is CASSFGSSGAYNEQFF.

The V call is TRBV5-4, the J call TRBJ2-2; checking the TCRdb D call of TRBD1 is not possible without DNA. The CDR3 has 13 amino acids. The germline CDR1 and CDR2 sequences are SGHNT and YYREEE (reference sequence). The CDR3: CASSPGLFGELFF. Together with reference TRBV5-4 and TRBJ2-2, the CDR3 gives the full variable domain: ETGVTQSPTHLIKTRGQQVTLRCSSQSGHNTVSWYQQALGQGPQFIFQYYREEENGRGNFPPRFSGLQFPNYSSELNVNALELDDSALYLCASSPGLFGELFFGEGSRLTVL.